The 20 T cell receptor beta chains below were found in one sample sequenced in a study of immune cell composition in non-small cell lung cancer (TCRdb year 2017). Normal lung samples were non-adjacent lung tissue taken as far from the tumour as possible, at least 3 cm away, from the same patient. The library was made by the immunoSEQ multiplex PCR assay. The source is immuneACCESS, and TCRdb retained only in-frame sequences with V and J called. Part of the clones is not carried over; for the studies checked, unresolved V genes explain less than half of this, and the remainder is unexplained. The sample table shows thousands of clones, and approximately 71% are seen once. The biggest ten clones account for around 5.4% of the sample. The sequenced material came from non-adjacent lung tissue. The receptor set was obtained from a human donor with non-small cell lung cancer.

The rearrangement links TRBV6-6 to TRBJ1-6; the match to TRBD1 covers 7 bases. CDR1 and CDR2 from the germline V gene are MNHNY and SVGAGI (reference sequence). This CDR3 contains 15 residues. Losses at the gene ends were 6 bases for V and 11 bases for J; bases not matched to a gene: 13. The CDR3, as DNA: TGTGCCAGCAGCCGTGGGGGGACAGCGAAGGCACCCCTCCACTTT. Translating it yields CASSRGGTAKAPLHF.

The chain uses TRBV6-6 and TRBJ2-3, with no clear D. The CDR3 has 15 amino acids. Deletions cut 1 base from V and 0 bases from J, with 8 bases between. Germline assignment: CDR1 MNHNY and CDR2 SVGAGI (reference sequence). In nucleotides, the CDR3 is TGTGCCAGCAGTTACTTCGCCAGTAGCACAGATACGCAGTATTTT. This translates into CASSYFASSTDTQYF.

The chain combines TRBV7-2 with TRBJ2-7; a possible D gene is TRBD2 (6 bases). Germline V gene sequence: CDR1 SGHTA, CDR2 FQGNSA. V lost 6 bases and J lost 3, with 21 bases in between. The CDR3 length is 16 residues. The CDR3 bases are TGTGCCAGCAGTCCCAGCGGGCCCGGTGGGTTCTACGAGCAGTACTTC. Translation: CASSPSGPGGFYEQYF.

CDR3 sequence (DNA): TGTGCCATCAGACAGAGCTCTGGAAACACCATATATTTT. This sequence encodes CAIRQSSGNTIYF. The rearrangement links TRBV10-3 to TRBJ1-3; no definite D call. The length of the CDR3 is 13 residues. Trimming shortened V by 6 bases and J by 0 bases, and 6 bases separated the two germline ends. The germline V gene has CDR1 ENHRY and CDR2 SYGVKD.

V gene TRBV5-1 combines with J gene TRBJ2-5, with D possibly matching TRBD2 (7 bases). The germline V gene encodes CDR1 SGHRS and CDR2 YFSETQ. The CDR3 consists of 13 residues. The V and J ends lost 2 bases and 4 bases respectively, with 9 bases between them. The CDR3 protein is CASSFGGAETQYF. Here the CDR3 DNA reads TGCGCCAGCAGCTTTGGGGGGGCAGAGACCCAGTACTTC.

This rearrangement joins TRBV10-3 to TRBJ2-3, with D hard to call. The CDR3 extends over 16 amino acids. CDR1 is ENHRY, CDR2 SYGVKD, per germline. Trimming cost V 0 bases and J 0 bases, with 10 bases left between them. CDR3 residues: CAISESTRTSTDTQYF. DNA of the CDR3: TGTGCCATCAGTGAGTCGACTCGAACTAGCACAGATACGCAGTATTTT.

The rearrangement uses TRBV5-1 and TRBJ2-7; TRBD1 might be the D (5 bases). Trimming removed 0 bases from V and 6 bases from J, with 19 bases in between. The germline CDR1 and CDR2 sequences are SGHRS and YFSETQ. This CDR3 has 16 amino acids. CDR3 coding DNA: TGCGCCAGCAGCTTGGGGTGGCAGGGTGATCTCGGCGAGCAGTACTTC. Translated: CASSLGWQGDLGEQYF.

The chain combines TRBV7-9 with TRBJ2-1; TRBD2 aligns across 8 bases. Trimming at V came to 3 bases and at J to 13 bases, leaving 5 bases not matched to a gene. CDR1 and CDR2 (germline): SEHNR, FQNEAQ (reference sequence). The CDR3 consists of 12 residues. CDR3 region: CASSLGLDLQFF. CDR3 nucleotides: TGTGCCAGCAGCTTGGGACTAGACTTACAGTTCTTC.

The CDR3 spells CASSLQGAPEAFF. In DNA, the CDR3 is TGCGCCAGCAGCCTTCAGGGGGCCCCTGAAGCTTTCTTT. This rearrangement joins TRBV5-1 to TRBJ1-1, with 8 bases fitting TRBD1. The CDR3 runs to 13 residues. CDR1 and CDR2 from the germline V gene are SGHRS and YFSETQ. Unmatched junction bases numbered 5, after V lost 4 bases and J lost 6 bases.

The chain has TRBV5-6 and TRBJ2-1; 11 positions match TRBD1. The CDR3 runs to 15 residues. The J segment lost 8 bases and the V segment lost 3 bases, leaving 7 bases of the junction unmatched. Per germline, CDR1 SGHDT and CDR2 YYEEEE. Here the CDR3 reads CASSYGQGAGDEQFF. CDR3 nucleotide sequence: TGTGCCAGCAGCTATGGACAGGGGGCTGGAGATGAGCAGTTCTTC.

The gene calls are TRBV4-2 and TRBJ1-5; 8 positions match TRBD1. CDR3 length: 19 residues. Germline V CDR1 and CDR2: LGHNA, YNFKEQ. The junction had 16 bases not matched to a gene; V was cut back by 3 bases and J by 3 bases. CDR3 sequence (DNA): TGTGCCAGCAGCCAGAGGCCTTCGACAGGGGAGAGATTCAATCAGCCCCAGCATTTT. Residues: CASSQRPSTGERFNQPQHF.

The chain joins TRBV5-1 to TRBJ1-1, with 12 bases that match TRBD1. Germline trimming cut 5 bases from V and 10 bases from J; bases unmatched to any gene: 9. This CDR3 is built from 14 residues. Germline CDR1 and CDR2: SGHRS and YFSETQ. The CDR3: CASRSGTGGGGAFF. Written as DNA, the CDR3 is TGCGCCAGCAGGTCCGGGACAGGGGGCGGAGGAGCTTTCTTT.

The chain couples TRBV9 to TRBJ2-3; D is undetermined. Trimming stripped 0 bases from V and 5 bases from J, with 19 bases between. The CDR3 extends over 17 amino acids. Per germline, CDR1 SGDLS and CDR2 YYNGEE. The CDR3, as DNA: TGTGCCAGCAGCGTAGAAGGAAACTTCCTCCGAGGAGATACGCAGTATTTT. Translating gives CASSVEGNFLRGDTQYF.

The CDR3 spells CASATTGKNTEAFF. The DNA for the CDR3 is TGTGCCAGCGCCACGACAGGGAAGAACACTGAAGCTTTCTTT. The chain uses TRBV28 and TRBJ1-1; 7 positions agree with TRBD1. This CDR3 is built from 14 residues. V trimming: 8 bases; J trimming: 1 base; junction bases outside the gene matches: 7. The germline V gene has CDR1 MDHEN and CDR2 SYDVKM.

The J gene is TRBJ2-2, the V gene TRBV7-9; 7 nucleotides match TRBD1. Germline V gene data show CDR1 as SEHNR and CDR2 as FQNEAQ (reference sequence). The CDR3 extends over 17 amino acids. V lost 5 bases and J lost 4; bases outside the gene matches: 13. The chain's CDR3 is CASSPIFRGQLTGELFF. DNA for the CDR3: TGTGCCAGCAGCCCCATCTTTAGGGGACAGCTCACCGGGGAGCTGTTTTTT.

The chain employs TRBV5-1 and TRBJ1-2, with TRBD1 identical over 9 bases. The CDR3 has 15 amino acids. V shed 4 bases, J shed 5 bases, and the junction held 9 bases outside the gene matches. Germline V gives CDR1 SGHRS, CDR2 YFSETQ. For the CDR3, the DNA is TGCGCCAGCAGCCCAAGTATGACAGGGGGATATGGCTACACCTTC. This translates into CASSPSMTGGYGYTF.

This chain connects TRBV10-2 to TRBJ2-1, with 8 nucleotides matching TRBD1. Germline-derived CDR1 and CDR2 are WSHSY and SAAADI. The V segment lost 7 bases and the J segment 8 bases; nucleotides outside the gene matches: 7. The CDR3 consists of 13 residues. In DNA, the CDR3 is TGCGCCAGCACTGCGACAGGGGATTATGAGCAGTTCTTC. Translation: CASTATGDYEQFF.

This clone was seen a handful of times. The J gene is TRBJ1-5, the V gene TRBV28; 7 bases are shared with TRBD1. CDR1 and CDR2 from the germline V gene are MDHEN and SYDVKM. The CDR3 is 14 residues long. With V trimmed by 6 bases and J by 3 bases, 5 bases remained unmatched. CDR3 in amino acids: CASRMTGTNQPQHF. CDR3 DNA: TGTGCCAGCAGAATGACAGGGACCAATCAGCCCCAGCATTTT.

A single count supports this clone. V and J are TRBV5-1 and TRBJ2-3; 7 bases match TRBD1. This CDR3 is built from 14 residues. Germline CDR1 and CDR2: SGHRS and YFSETQ. Trimming at V came to 2 bases and at J to 2 bases, leaving 2 bases not matched to a gene. CDR3 coding DNA: TGCGCCAGCAGCTTCGGACAGGACACAGATACGCAGTATTTT. Amino acids: CASSFGQDTDTQYF.

The chain carries TRBV5-1 and TRBJ2-1; 11 bases line up with TRBD2. Germline loops: CDR1 SGHRS, CDR2 YFSETQ. CDR3 size: 15 residues. Trimming at V came to 6 bases and at J to 7 bases, leaving 9 bases not matched to a gene. This chain's CDR3 is CASTILAGAENEQFF. The CDR3 coding sequence is TGCGCCAGCACCATACTAGCGGGGGCTGAAAATGAGCAGTTCTTC. Full variable domain (rest looked up from reference TRBV5-1 and TRBJ2-1): KAGVTQTPRYLIKTRGQQVTLSCSPISGHRSVSWYQQTPGQGLQFLFEYFSETQRNKGNFPGRFSGRQFSNSRSEMNVSTLELGDSALYLCASTILAGAENEQFFGPGTRLTVL.